Each of the 2 T cell receptor beta chains below was sequenced from the same sample in a study of blood T cells in healthy people across ages. A second PCR, run for roughly 6 to 11 cycles, used a sample-barcoded 5' primer plus a J-beta primer mix. TCRdb re-derived calls from the 5' RACE reads in MiXCR, one entry per CDR3 protein. Of over 600,000 distinct CDR3 sequences listed, 35% to 50% are singletons. The source material was blood. The receptors derive from a man at least 80 years old in good health.

This clonotype has a handful of counts. The gene calls are TRBV6-6 and TRBJ1-2; D is unresolved. Germline V CDR1 and CDR2: MNHNY, SVGAGI (reference sequence). V was pared by 2 bases and J by 2 bases, with 6 bases between. This CDR3 is built from 13 residues. CDR3 in DNA: TGTGCCAGCAGTTACAACAGCAACTATGGCTACACCTTC. The encoded protein is CASSYNSNYGYTF.

V and J are TRBV20-1 and TRBJ2-3; D may be TRBD2 (6 bases). Trimming shortened V by 5 bases and J by 2 bases, and 17 bases separated the two germline ends. The germline gives CDR1 DFQATT, CDR2 SNEGSKA (reference sequence). The CDR3 is made up of 15 amino acids. CDR3 in amino acids: CSAYSWDWNTDTQYF. CDR3 nucleotides: TGCAGTGCTTACAGTTGGGACTGGAACACAGATACGCAGTATTTT.